This T cell receptor beta chain was found in a study of beta chain features in type 1 diabetes. Looking at the study overall: There was similarity between patients and healthy donors in age, gender and cell yields.

Concerning this clone itself: Its matching antigen is unknown.

CDR3 length: 15 residues. The V end lost 4 bases, the J end lost 5 bases, and 19 bases lay between the germline ends. CDR1 and CDR2 (germline): SGHRS, YFSETQ. The entirety of the isolated RNA underwent reverse transcription, so expressed TCRB transcripts were sequenced. The data were produced by immunoSEQ multiplex PCR, yet TCRdb's version contains in-frame clones alone and is incomplete. Among about 930,000 clones listed, under 20% were seen once. Findings and limits, study-wide: Equally in patients and controls, shorter templates might have been favored by PCR.

The specimen sequenced was naive CD4+ T cells from blood. This sequence joins TRBV5-1 and TRBJ2-7; perhaps TRBD2 as D (6 bases). The TCR comes from a woman in her late teens or twenties in good health. CDR3 DNA sequence: TGCGCCAGCAGCCTCGGAGTTGCGGGAACCGACGAGCAGTACTTC. Translation: CASSLGVAGTDEQYF.